The clone carrying this T cell receptor beta chain was recorded once. A junction end diverges from the germline sequence, so it may reflect a read error. The data originate from a study of cytomegalovirus exposure and HLA in healthy donors. PCR amplification relied on 60 Vbeta primers (plus 13 Jbeta primers). TCRdb's copy holds only in-frame clones and misses some; the assay was immunoSEQ multiplex PCR. The sample holds some 180,000 clones, approximately 80% seen once. The CDR3 has 18 amino acids. Germline loops: CDR1 LNHNV, CDR2 YYDKDF (reference sequence). The chain carries TRBV15 and TRBJ2-3; 13 bases are a match to TRBD2. The sequence came from a woman aged 25 to 39 in good health and CMV-seronegative. The specimen sequenced was PBMCs. CDR3 in amino acids: CATSRELAGGLSTDTQYF. The CDR3 nucleotides are TGTGCCACCAGCCGAGAACTAGCGGGAGGGTTAAGCACAGATACGCAGTATTTT. The variable domain in full, with the rest retrieved from reference TRBV15 and TRBJ2-3, is DAMVIQNPRYQVTQFGKPVTLSCSQTLNHNVMYWYQQKSSQAPKLLFHYYDKDFNNEADTPDNFQSRRPNTSFCFLDIRSPGLGDTAMYLCATSRELAGGLSTDTQYFGPGTRLTVL.